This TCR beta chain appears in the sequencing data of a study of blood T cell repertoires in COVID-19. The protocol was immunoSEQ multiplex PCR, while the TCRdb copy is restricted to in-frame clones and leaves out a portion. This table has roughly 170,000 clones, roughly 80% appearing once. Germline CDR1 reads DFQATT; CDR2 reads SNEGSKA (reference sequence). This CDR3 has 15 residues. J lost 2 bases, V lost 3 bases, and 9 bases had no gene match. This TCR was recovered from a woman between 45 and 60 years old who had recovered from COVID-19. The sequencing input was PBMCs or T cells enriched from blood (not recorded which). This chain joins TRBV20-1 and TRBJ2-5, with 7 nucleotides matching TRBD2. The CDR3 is CSASFGLAEQETQYF. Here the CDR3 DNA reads TGCAGTGCTAGTTTCGGGCTAGCGGAGCAAGAGACCCAGTACTTC.